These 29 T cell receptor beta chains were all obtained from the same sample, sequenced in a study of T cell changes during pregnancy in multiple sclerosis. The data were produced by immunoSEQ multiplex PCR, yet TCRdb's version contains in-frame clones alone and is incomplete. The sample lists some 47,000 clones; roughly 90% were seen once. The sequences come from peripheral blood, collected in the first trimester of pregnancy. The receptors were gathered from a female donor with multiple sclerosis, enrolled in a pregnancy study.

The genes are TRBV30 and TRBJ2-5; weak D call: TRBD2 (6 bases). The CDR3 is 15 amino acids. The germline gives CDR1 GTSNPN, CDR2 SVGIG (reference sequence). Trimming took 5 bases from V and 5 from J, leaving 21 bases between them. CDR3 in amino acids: CAWGAGGARGETQYF. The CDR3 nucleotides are TGTGCCTGGGGGGCGGGCGGGGCTCGAGGGGAGACCCAGTACTTC.

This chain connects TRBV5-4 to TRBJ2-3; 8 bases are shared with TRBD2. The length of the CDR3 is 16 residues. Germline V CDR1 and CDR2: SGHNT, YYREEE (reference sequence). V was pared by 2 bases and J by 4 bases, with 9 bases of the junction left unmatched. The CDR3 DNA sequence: TGTGCCAGCAGCTTTCGTCGGGCGGGGGGCGCAGATACGCAGTATTTT. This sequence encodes CASSFRRAGGADTQYF.

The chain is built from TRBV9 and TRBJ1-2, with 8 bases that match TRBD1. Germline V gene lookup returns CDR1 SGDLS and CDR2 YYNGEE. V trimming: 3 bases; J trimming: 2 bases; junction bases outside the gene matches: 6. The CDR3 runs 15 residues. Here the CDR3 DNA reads TGTGCCAGCAGCGCCGGACAGGGTTTCAACTATGGCTACACCTTC. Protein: CASSAGQGFNYGYTF.

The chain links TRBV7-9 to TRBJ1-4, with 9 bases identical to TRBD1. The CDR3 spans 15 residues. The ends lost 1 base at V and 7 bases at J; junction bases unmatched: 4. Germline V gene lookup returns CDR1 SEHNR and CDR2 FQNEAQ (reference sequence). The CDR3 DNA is TGTGCCAGCAGCTTAGGACAGGGGGGATTTGAAAAACTGTTTTTT. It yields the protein CASSLGQGGFEKLFF.

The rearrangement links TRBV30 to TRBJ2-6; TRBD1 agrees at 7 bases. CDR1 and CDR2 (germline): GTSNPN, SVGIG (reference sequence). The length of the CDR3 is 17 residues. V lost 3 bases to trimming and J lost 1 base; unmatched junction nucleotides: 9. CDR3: CAWSPGQLGSGANVLTF. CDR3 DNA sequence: TGTGCCTGGAGCCCGGGACAGTTAGGGTCTGGGGCCAACGTCCTGACTTTC.

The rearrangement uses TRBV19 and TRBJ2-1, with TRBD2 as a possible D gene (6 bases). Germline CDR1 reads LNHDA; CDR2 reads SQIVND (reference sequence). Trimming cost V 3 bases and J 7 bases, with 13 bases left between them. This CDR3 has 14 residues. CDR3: CASSILGGGNEQFF. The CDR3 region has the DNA TGTGCCAGTAGTATCCTCGGGGGTGGGAATGAGCAGTTCTTC.

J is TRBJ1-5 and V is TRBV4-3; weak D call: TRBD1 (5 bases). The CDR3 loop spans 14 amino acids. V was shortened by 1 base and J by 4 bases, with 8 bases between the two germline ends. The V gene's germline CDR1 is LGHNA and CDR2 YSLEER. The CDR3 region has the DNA TGCGCCAGCAGCCAAGGACAGCATAATCAGCCCCAGCATTTT. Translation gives CASSQGQHNQPQHF.

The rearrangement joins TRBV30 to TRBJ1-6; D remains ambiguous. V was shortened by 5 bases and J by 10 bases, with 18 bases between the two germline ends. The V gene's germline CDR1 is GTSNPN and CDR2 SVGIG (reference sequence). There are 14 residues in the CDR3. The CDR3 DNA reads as TGTGCCTGGGGAGAACCTGATCACTGGTCACCCCTCCACTTT. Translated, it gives CAWGEPDHWSPLHF.

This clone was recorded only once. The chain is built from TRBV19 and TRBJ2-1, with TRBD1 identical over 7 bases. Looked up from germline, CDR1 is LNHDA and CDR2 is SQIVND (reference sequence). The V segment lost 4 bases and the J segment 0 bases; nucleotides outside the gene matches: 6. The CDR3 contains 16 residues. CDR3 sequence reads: CASSTRTGASYNEQFF. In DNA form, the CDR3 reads TGTGCCAGTAGTACCCGCACAGGGGCCTCCTACAATGAGCAGTTCTTC.

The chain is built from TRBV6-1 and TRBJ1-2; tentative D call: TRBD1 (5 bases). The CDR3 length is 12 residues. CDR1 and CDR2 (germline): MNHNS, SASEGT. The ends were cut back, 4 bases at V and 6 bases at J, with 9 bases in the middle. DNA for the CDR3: TGTGCCAGCAGTGTGACAGAGCATGGCTACACCTTC. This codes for CASSVTEHGYTF.

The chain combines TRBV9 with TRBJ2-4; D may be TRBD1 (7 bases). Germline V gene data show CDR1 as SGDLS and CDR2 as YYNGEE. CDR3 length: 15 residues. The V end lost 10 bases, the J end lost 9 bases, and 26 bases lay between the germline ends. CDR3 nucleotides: TGTGCCTCGGGGGCCCCGGGAGAAGGGGGCGGCATTCAGTACTTC. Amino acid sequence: CASGAPGEGGGIQYF.

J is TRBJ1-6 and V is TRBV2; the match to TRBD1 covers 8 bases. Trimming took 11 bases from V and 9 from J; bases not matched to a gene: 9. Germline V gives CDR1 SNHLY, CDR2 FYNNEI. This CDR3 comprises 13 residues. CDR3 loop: CAGRTGSTSPLHF. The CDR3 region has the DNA TGTGCCGGTAGGACAGGGTCCACTTCACCCCTCCACTTT.

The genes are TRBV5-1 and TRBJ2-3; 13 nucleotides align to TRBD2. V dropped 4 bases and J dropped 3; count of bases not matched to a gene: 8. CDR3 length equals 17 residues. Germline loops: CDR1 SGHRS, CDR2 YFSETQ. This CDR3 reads CASSPTPTSGGTDTQYF. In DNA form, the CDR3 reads TGCGCCAGCAGCCCCACCCCGACTAGCGGGGGGACAGATACGCAGTATTTT. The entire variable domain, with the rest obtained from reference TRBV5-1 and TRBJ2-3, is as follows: KAGVTQTPRYLIKTRGQQVTLSCSPISGHRSVSWYQQTPGQGLQFLFEYFSETQRNKGNFPGRFSGRQFSNSRSEMNVSTLELGDSALYLCASSPTPTSGGTDTQYFGPGTRLTVL.

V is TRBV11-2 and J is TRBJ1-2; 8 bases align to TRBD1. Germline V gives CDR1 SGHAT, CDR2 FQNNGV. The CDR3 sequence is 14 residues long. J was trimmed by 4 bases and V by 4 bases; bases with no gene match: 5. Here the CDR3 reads CASSWAGGSYGYTF. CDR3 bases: TGTGCCAGCAGCTGGGCAGGGGGCAGCTATGGCTACACCTTC.

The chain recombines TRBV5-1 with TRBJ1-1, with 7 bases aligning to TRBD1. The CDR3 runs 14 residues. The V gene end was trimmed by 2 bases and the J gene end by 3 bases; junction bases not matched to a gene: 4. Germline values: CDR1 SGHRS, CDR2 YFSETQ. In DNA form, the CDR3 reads TGCGCCAGCAGCTTAATCAGGGGGGACACTGAAGCTTTCTTT. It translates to CASSLIRGDTEAFF.

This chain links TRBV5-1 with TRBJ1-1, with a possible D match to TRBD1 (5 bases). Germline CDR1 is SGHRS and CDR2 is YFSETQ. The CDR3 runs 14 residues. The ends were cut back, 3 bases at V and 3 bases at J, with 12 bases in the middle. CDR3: CASSSRGGDTEAFF. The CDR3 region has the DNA TGCGCCAGCAGCTCGCGGGGAGGGGACACTGAAGCTTTCTTT.

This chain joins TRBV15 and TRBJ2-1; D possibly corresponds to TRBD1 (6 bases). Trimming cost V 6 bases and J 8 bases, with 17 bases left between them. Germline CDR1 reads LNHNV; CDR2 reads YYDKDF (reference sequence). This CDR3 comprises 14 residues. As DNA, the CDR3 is TGTGCCACCAGTGAGACCCCTCAGGGGTATGAGCAGTTCTTC. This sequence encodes CATSETPQGYEQFF.

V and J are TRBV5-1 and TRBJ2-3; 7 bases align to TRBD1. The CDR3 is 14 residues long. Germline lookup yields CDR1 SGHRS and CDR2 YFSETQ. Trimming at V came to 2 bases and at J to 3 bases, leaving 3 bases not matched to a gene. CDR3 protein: CASSFAQGTDTQYF. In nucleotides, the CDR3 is TGCGCCAGCAGCTTTGCACAGGGGACAGATACGCAGTATTTT.

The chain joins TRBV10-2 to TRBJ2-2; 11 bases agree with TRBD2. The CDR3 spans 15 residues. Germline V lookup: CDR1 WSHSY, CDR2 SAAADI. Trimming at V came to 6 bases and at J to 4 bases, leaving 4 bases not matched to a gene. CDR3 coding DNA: TGCGCCAGCAGCCTTGGACTAGCGGGCACCGGGGAGCTGTTTTTT. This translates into CASSLGLAGTGELFF.

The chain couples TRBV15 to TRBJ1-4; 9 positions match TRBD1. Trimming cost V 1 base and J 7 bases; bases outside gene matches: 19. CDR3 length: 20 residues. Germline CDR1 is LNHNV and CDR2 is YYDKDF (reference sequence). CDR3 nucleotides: TGTGCCACCAGCAGAGGGCTCGTGGTTCCGGGACAGGGTATAGGTGAAAAACTGTTTTTT. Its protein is CATSRGLVVPGQGIGEKLFF.

CDR3 bases: TGTGCCAGCAGGCCAAGCCTAGCCTATCAGCCCCAGCATTTT. This translates into CASRPSLAYQPQHF. V usage is TRBV6-5 and J usage is TRBJ1-5; D is unresolved. Germline V gene data show CDR1 as MNHEY and CDR2 as SVGAGI. Between the trimmed V and J ends, which lost 6 bases and 5 bases, there was a span of 14 bases. The CDR3 is made up of 14 amino acids.

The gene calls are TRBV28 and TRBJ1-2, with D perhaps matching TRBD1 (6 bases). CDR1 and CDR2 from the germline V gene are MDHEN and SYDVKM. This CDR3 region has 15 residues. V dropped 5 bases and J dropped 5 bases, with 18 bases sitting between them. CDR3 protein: CASSPPQGMRYGYTF. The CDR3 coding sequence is TGTGCCAGCAGTCCACCTCAGGGGATGAGGTATGGCTACACCTTC.

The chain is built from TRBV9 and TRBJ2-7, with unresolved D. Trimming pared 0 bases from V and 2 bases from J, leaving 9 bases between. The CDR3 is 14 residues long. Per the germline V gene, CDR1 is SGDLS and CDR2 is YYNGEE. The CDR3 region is CASSVAPPAYEQYF. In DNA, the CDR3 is TGTGCCAGCAGCGTAGCCCCCCCGGCCTACGAGCAGTACTTC.

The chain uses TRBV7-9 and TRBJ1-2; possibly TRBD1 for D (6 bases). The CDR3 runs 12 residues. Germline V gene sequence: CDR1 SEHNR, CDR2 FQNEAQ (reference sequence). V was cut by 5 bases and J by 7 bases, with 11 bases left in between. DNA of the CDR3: TGTGCCAGCAGCCTTCAACAGGGTGGCTACACCTTC. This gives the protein CASSLQQGGYTF.

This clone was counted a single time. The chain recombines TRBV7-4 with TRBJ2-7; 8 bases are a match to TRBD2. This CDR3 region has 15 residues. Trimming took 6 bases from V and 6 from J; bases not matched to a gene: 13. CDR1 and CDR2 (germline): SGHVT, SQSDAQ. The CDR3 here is CASSQDGGAPLEQYF. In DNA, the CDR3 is TGTGCCAGCAGTCAAGACGGGGGGGCCCCCCTCGAGCAGTACTTC.

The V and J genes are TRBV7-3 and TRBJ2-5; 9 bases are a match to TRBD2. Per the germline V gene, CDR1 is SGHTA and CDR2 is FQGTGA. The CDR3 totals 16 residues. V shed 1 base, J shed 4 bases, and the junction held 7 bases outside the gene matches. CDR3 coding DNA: TGTGCCAGCAGCTTAAGGGGCGGGGGGGCCAGAGAGACCCAGTACTTC. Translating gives CASSLRGGGARETQYF.

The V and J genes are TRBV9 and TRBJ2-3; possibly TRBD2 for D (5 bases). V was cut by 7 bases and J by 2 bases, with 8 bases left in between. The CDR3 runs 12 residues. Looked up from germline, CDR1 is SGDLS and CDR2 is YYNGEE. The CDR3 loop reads CASGSYTDTQYF. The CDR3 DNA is TGTGCCAGCGGGAGCTACACAGATACGCAGTATTTT.

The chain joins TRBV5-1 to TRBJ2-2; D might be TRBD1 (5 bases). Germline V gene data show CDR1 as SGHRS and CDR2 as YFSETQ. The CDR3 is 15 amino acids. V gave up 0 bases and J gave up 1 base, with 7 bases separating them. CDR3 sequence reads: CASSLDGQNTGELFF. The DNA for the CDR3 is TGCGCCAGCAGCTTGGACGGACAGAACACCGGGGAGCTGTTTTTT.

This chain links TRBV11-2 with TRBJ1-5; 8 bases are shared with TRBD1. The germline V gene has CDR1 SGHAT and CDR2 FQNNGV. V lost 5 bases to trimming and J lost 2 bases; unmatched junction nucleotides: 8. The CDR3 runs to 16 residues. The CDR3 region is CASSTRTGRGNQPQHF. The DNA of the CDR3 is TGTGCCAGCAGCACCCGGACAGGGAGAGGCAATCAGCCCCAGCATTTT.